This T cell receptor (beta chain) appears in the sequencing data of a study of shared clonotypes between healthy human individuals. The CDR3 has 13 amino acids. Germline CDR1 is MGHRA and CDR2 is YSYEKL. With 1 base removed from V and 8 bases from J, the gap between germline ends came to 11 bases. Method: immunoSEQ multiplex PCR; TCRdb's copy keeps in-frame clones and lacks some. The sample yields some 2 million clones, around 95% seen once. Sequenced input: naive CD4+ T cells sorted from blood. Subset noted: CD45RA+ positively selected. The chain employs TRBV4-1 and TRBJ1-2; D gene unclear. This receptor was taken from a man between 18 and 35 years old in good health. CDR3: CASSQGASTGYTF. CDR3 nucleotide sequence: TGCGCCAGCAGCCAAGGGGCATCTACCGGCTACACCTTC.